The rows below give T cell receptor beta chains drawn from one sample of a study of Graves' ophthalmopathy and Graves' hyperthyroidism. Using its own MiXCR run on the multiplex PCR reads, TCRdb lists one record per CDR3 protein. This sample has some 160,000 distinct CDR3 sequences; roughly two fifths occur once, and the top ten carry over 7%. The sequenced sample was peripheral blood. The receptor set was obtained from a man aged 30 to 45 with Graves' ophthalmopathy. Both conserved end residues are part of each CDR3. D genes are given only for firm matches. Clone size, where shown, is once, few, many, or a class for clones that have expanded.

cdr3_nt	cdr3_aa	v_call	j_call	clone_size	d_call
TGTGCCAGCAGTCCTCCCTACACCTACGAGCAGTACTTC	CASSPPYTYEQYF	TRBV12-3/TRBV12-4	TRBJ2-7	few	.
TGTGCCAGCAAGACCCGAACGACAGGGGCCCCTGAAGCTTTCTTT	CASKTRTTGAPEAFF	TRBV2	TRBJ1-1	many	TRBD1
TGTGCCAGCAGCTCCCTTTTTGATTACACTGAAGCTTTCTTT	CASSSLFDYTEAFF	TRBV6-1	TRBJ1-1	few	.
TGTGCCAGTACCTCTCAGGGGCTGACAGATGAAGCTTTCTTT	CASTSQGLTDEAFF	TRBV19	TRBJ1-1	many	.
TGTGCCAGCAGCTACGACAGGATCTCCTACGAGCAGTACTTC	CASSYDRISYEQYF	TRBV11-2	TRBJ2-7	.	.
TGCAGTGCTAGAGATCCCACCCCGGGGACTGACTACACTGAAGCTTTCTTT	CSARDPTPGTDYTEAFF	TRBV20-1	TRBJ1-1	once	.
TGTGCCAGCAGTGATGCGCAGGGTGGTGGCAATCAGCCCCAGCATTTT	CASSDAQGGGNQPQHF	TRBV6-1	TRBJ1-5	.	.
TGTGCCAGCAGCCAATCAGGGGCTGAAGCTTTCTTT	CASSQSGAEAFF	TRBV16	TRBJ1-1	.	.
TGTGCCAGCAGCTTATCTAGCGGGAGGGGAGAGACCCAGTACTTC	CASSLSSGRGETQYF	TRBV7-3	TRBJ2-5	.	TRBD2
TGTGCCAGCAACTTGCGGACCCAAGGCTACTCCTATAATTCACCCCTCCACTTT	CASNLRTQGYSYNSPLHF	TRBV6-2/TRBV6-3	TRBJ1-6	once	.
TGTGCCACCCAGGGACTCCTGGGCACTGAAGCTTTCTTT	CATQGLLGTEAFF	TRBV15	TRBJ1-1	.	.
TGTGCCAGCAGTTTTTGGGGCGACAAGCCCCAGCATTTT	CASSFWGDKPQHF	TRBV27	TRBJ1-5	.	.
TGCAGTGCTAACCTAGCGGGAGACTACGAGCAGTACTTC	CSANLAGDYEQYF	TRBV20-1	TRBJ2-7	.	TRBD2
TGTGCCAGTAAACCGGGACAGCGCATCTCTGGAAACACCATATATTTT	CASKPGQRISGNTIYF	TRBV19	TRBJ1-3	.	TRBD1
TGTGCCAGCAAAACAGGTCCAGACGCCCAGTACTTC	CASKTGPDAQYF	TRBV6-5	TRBJ2-5	many	.
TGTGCCAGCTCCCCTACCAGGGTTTGGCAGTACTTC	CASSPTRVWQYF	TRBV7-2	TRBJ2-7	many	.
TGTGCCAGCAGCTTACAGGGGGCCGGGATAGCCAAAAACATTCAGTACTTC	CASSLQGAGIAKNIQYF	TRBV7-2	TRBJ2-4	many	TRBD1
TGTGCCAGCCTCTACGGGGTGGGAGAGACCCAGTACTTC	CASLYGVGETQYF	TRBV6-1	TRBJ2-5	.	.
TGTGCCAGCAGTACGGATGCCGGACAGGGGGCGTACGACGGGGAGCTGTTTTTT	CASSTDAGQGAYDGELFF	TRBV6-4	TRBJ2-2	many	TRBD1
TGTGCCAGCAGCCTAGGGCCGGTTTCCTACGAGCAGTACTTC	CASSLGPVSYEQYF	TRBV13	TRBJ2-7	many	.
TGCAGTGCTAGAGCTACGAGAGTTAACACTGAAGCTTTCTTT	CSARATRVNTEAFF	TRBV20-1	TRBJ1-1	many	.
TGTGCCAGCAGCTTACAGGGGGCTAGCGGGAGAAGAGAGACCCAGTACTTC	CASSLQGASGRRETQYF	TRBV7-3	TRBJ2-5	.	TRBD2
TGCGCCAGCAGCCAGACAGGGACCTTCTATGGCTACACCTTC	CASSQTGTFYGYTF	TRBV4-1	TRBJ1-2	many	TRBD1
TGTGCCAGCAGTCCCGAGGGGGGTAACAATCAGCCCCAGCATTTT	CASSPEGGNNQPQHF	TRBV28	TRBJ1-5	many	.
TGTGCCAGCAGTGCCCAAGGGGGCAATCAGCCCCAGCATTTT	CASSAQGGNQPQHF	TRBV6-4	TRBJ1-5	.	.
TGTGCCAGCAGCAAAACTAGCGCAGATGGGGAGACCCAGTACTTC	CASSKTSADGETQYF	TRBV7-2	TRBJ2-5	many	TRBD2
TGTGCCAGCAGTTCACAGGCGGCGGGGAACACTGAAGCTTTCTTT	CASSSQAAGNTEAFF	TRBV6-2/TRBV6-3	TRBJ1-1	.	.
TGTGCCAGCATACCGGGACACTCCTCCTACGAGCAGTACTTC	CASIPGHSSYEQYF	TRBV12-3/TRBV12-4	TRBJ2-7	.	.
TGTGCCAGCAGTGGGAACTATGCTGGAGCTTTCTTT	CASSGNYAGAFF	TRBV6-1	TRBJ1-1	many	.
TGTGCCAGCTTCAGGGAGGGGAACACTGAAGCTTTCTTT	CASFREGNTEAFF	TRBV6-1	TRBJ1-1	.	.
TGTGCCAGCAGTTTTCCCCAGGTAGCGGCCAAAAACATTCAGTACTTC	CASSFPQVAAKNIQYF	TRBV28	TRBJ2-4	.	.
TGCGCCAGCAGCTTGACGACAGGTGACACTGAAGCTTTCTTT	CASSLTTGDTEAFF	TRBV5-1	TRBJ1-1	.	.
TGTGCCAGCCGTGAAAATCCGCTTTATAGCAATCAGCCCCAGCATTTT	CASRENPLYSNQPQHF	TRBV6-1	TRBJ1-5	.	.
TGTGCCAGCAGCGCTAGCGGGAGAGGGGTCACGCCCCAGTACTTC	CASSASGRGVTPQYF	TRBV13	TRBJ2-5	.	TRBD2
TGTGCCAGCAGACTCGGGACAGCCCGGCTAGAGCAGTACTTC	CASRLGTARLEQYF	TRBV6-2/TRBV6-3	TRBJ2-7	once	TRBD1
TGTGCCAGCAGTTTCGGACAGGGGACGAGCTCCTATAATTCACCCCTCCACTTT	CASSFGQGTSSYNSPLHF	TRBV6-2/TRBV6-3	TRBJ1-6	.	TRBD1
TGTGCCAGCAGCCCGGGACAGGGGAGTACGGAAGCTTTCTTT	CASSPGQGSTEAFF	TRBV12-3/TRBV12-4	TRBJ1-1	few	TRBD1
TGTGCCAGCAGGCCCTCGGGACAGGCAAATGGCTACACCTTC	CASRPSGQANGYTF	TRBV12-3/TRBV12-4	TRBJ1-2	many	TRBD1
TGTGCCAGCAGTATGGGGAACAGGGACGAGCAGTACTTC	CASSMGNRDEQYF	TRBV28	TRBJ2-7	.	.
TGTGCCAGCAGCCAACCCGGACTCAACTATGGCTACACCTTC	CASSQPGLNYGYTF	TRBV14	TRBJ1-2	many	.
TGTGCCTGGAGTCCGGTTTTCAGGGGCACTGAAGCTTTCTTT	CAWSPVFRGTEAFF	TRBV30	TRBJ1-1	many	.
TGTGCCAGCAGGGGCCCGGACAGGTACACTGAAGCTTTCTTT	CASRGPDRYTEAFF	TRBV12-3/TRBV12-4	TRBJ1-1	few	TRBD1
TGTGCCATCAGTGAGTCGACTCGGGGCTTCTCCTACGAGCAGTACTTC	CAISESTRGFSYEQYF	TRBV10-3	TRBJ2-7	many	.
TGTGCCAGCAGCTTATCAGGGACCCCCTACTTC	CASSLSGTPYF	TRBV13	TRBJ2-5	.	.
TGCAGTGCCGTCTCCGGGGCGGGAGGCCAGTACGAGCAGTACTTC	CSAVSGAGGQYEQYF	TRBV20-1	TRBJ2-7	many	TRBD2
TGTGCCAGCAGTATCAGGGACACTGAAGCTTTCTTT	CASSIRDTEAFF	TRBV28	TRBJ1-1	.	.
TGTGCCAGCAGTTTGGGGGCCGAGTACGAGCAGTACTTC	CASSLGAEYEQYF	TRBV12-3/TRBV12-4	TRBJ2-7	many	.
TGTGCCAGCAGCCATCAGGGGGCGGGTGAGACCCAGTACTTC	CASSHQGAGETQYF	TRBV6-1	TRBJ2-5	.	TRBD1
TGTGCCAGCAGTTTAATGGGGAAGGCCCACGAGCAGTACTTC	CASSLMGKAHEQYF	TRBV28	TRBJ2-7	.	.
TGTGCCAGCAGTTACTCGACAGCTAGCGGGAGCCACGAGCAGTACTTC	CASSYSTASGSHEQYF	TRBV27	TRBJ2-7	once	TRBD2
TGTGCCAGCAGTGACCTCCTCCGGGGGGACCAAGAGACCCAGTACTTC	CASSDLLRGDQETQYF	TRBV28	TRBJ2-5	.	TRBD2
TGTGCCAGCAGTCAAGTTCGACAGCAACTTTACGAGCAGTACTTC	CASSQVRQQLYEQYF	TRBV6-1	TRBJ2-7	many	.
TGTGCCAGCAGTTTAGGGAGCGGACGGAGGACTGGGGCCAACGTCCTGACTTTC	CASSLGSGRRTGANVLTF	TRBV12-3/TRBV12-4	TRBJ2-6	many	.
TGTGCCAGCAGCATCACAACTAGCGGGAGGGCCGCGACCCAGTACTTC	CASSITTSGRAATQYF	TRBV28	TRBJ2-5	many	TRBD2
TGTGCCAGCAGTAACAGTATCCACGAGCAGTACTTC	CASSNSIHEQYF	TRBV6-5	TRBJ2-7	.	.
TGTGCCAGCAGCCTACTCGCTCATAATTCACCCCTCCACTTT	CASSLLAHNSPLHF	TRBV7-3	TRBJ1-6	.	.
TGTGCCAGTCAAGGGCTGCGACCTTCCGGTCAGCCCCAGCATTTT	CASQGLRPSGQPQHF	TRBV19	TRBJ1-5	many	.
TGTGCCACCTTACTGACAGGGGGCTCCCTCGGCTACACCTTC	CATLLTGGSLGYTF	TRBV28	TRBJ1-2	many	TRBD1
TGTGCCAGCAGTTTAATGCCTAGCGGCCCCTCCCAGCAGTACTTC	CASSLMPSGPSQQYF	TRBV27	TRBJ2-7	.	TRBD2